The rows below give T cell receptor beta chains drawn from one sample of a study of shared clonotypes between healthy human individuals. The repertoire was sequenced with immunoSEQ multiplex PCR; TCRdb's copy has only in-frame clones and lacks some. The sample holds roughly 1.5 million clones; approximately 98% are singletons and the top ten take 0.4% to 0.45%. Material: naive CD4+ T cells sorted from blood. Receptors originate from a man aged 25 to 45 in good health. The CDR3 runs from the conserved cysteine through the conserved F or W. A D gene is named only where the DNA matches it firmly. The listing skips clone size in some rows; elsewhere it reads once, few, many or a size class.

j_call clone_size v_call d_call cdr3_aa cdr3_nt
TRBJ2-1 NA TRBV5-1 TRBD2 CASTPGGSRYNEQFF TGCGCCAGCACGCCGGGGGGTAGCCGCTACAATGAGCAGTTCTTC
TRBJ2-5 NA TRBV29-1 NA CSVELRLTETQYF TGCAGCGTTGAACTGCGGCTGACAGAGACCCAGTACTTC
TRBJ2-2 NA TRBV4-3 NA CASSQDLRGSDTGELFF TGCGCCAGCAGCCAAGATCTCCGGGGGTCTGACACCGGGGAGCTGTTTTTT
TRBJ1-2 NA TRBV4-1 TRBD1 CASSFALGQGLNYGYTF TGCGCCAGCAGCTTCGCCCTTGGACAGGGCCTCAATTATGGCTACACCTTC
TRBJ1-4 once TRBV7-9 NA CASRSGPANEKLFF TGTGCCAGCAGGTCCGGGCCCGCTAATGAAAAACTGTTTTTT
TRBJ2-1 NA TRBV30 TRBD2 CASTPGTSNEQFF TGTGCCTCAACCCCCGGGACTAGCAATGAGCAGTTCTTC
TRBJ2-3 once TRBV5-6 TRBD2 CASSPGAGTSGPDTQYF TGTGCCAGCAGCCCGGGGGCCGGGACTAGCGGGCCAGATACGCAGTATTTT
TRBJ2-1 NA TRBV6-4 NA CASSDLWRSNNEQFF TGTGCCAGCAGTGACCTGTGGCGATCCAACAATGAGCAGTTCTTC
TRBJ1-1 NA TRBV18 NA CASSHDQGAEAFF TGTGCCAGCTCACACGACCAAGGCGCTGAAGCTTTCTTT
TRBJ2-1 NA TRBV11-1 NA CASSLGSGPGNEQFF TGTGCCAGCAGCTTAGGTAGCGGCCCGGGTAATGAGCAGTTCTTC
TRBJ2-7 NA TRBV5-1 TRBD2 CASSLASGSVYEQYF TGCGCCAGCAGCTTGGCCAGCGGGAGTGTGTACGAGCAGTACTTC
TRBJ1-1 NA TRBV18 TRBD1 CASSHGQGPNTEAFF TGTGCCAGCTCACACGGACAGGGGCCGAACACTGAAGCTTTCTTT
TRBJ2-2 NA TRBV9 NA CASSGNRDRTGELFF TGTGCCAGCAGCGGAAACAGGGATCGGACCGGGGAGCTGTTTTTT
TRBJ2-7 NA TRBV2 NA CASQGDGSYEQYF TGTGCCAGCCAAGGGGATGGGAGTTACGAGCAGTACTTC
TRBJ2-7 once TRBV18 NA CASSLHQVAGGVFYEQYF TGTGCCAGCTCATTACATCAAGTAGCCGGAGGGGTTTTTTACGAGCAGTACTTC
TRBJ2-1 NA TRBV5-4 NA CASSSLEYNEQFF TGTGCCAGCAGCTCACTAGAGTACAATGAGCAGTTCTTC
TRBJ2-2 NA TRBV25-1 NA CATRRTGELFF TGTGCCACCCGTCGGACCGGGGAGCTGTTTTTT
TRBJ2-1 NA TRBV27 TRBD1 CASSFYPGTGNEQFF TGTGCCAGCAGTTTCTACCCCGGGACAGGGAATGAGCAGTTCTTC
TRBJ2-7 NA TRBV2 NA CASRTPGTETYEQYF TGTGCCAGCAGAACCCCCGGGACGGAGACCTACGAGCAGTACTTC
TRBJ2-5 NA TRBV7-6 NA CASSRPGSQETQYF TGTGCCAGCAGCCGACCAGGGTCTCAAGAGACCCAGTACTTC
TRBJ2-3 NA TRBV5-1 TRBD2 CASSPGLAGTTDTQYF TGCGCCAGCAGCCCGGGGCTAGCGGGAACCACAGATACGCAGTATTTT